Listed below are T cell receptor beta chains from one sample, sequenced in a study of blood T cell repertoires in COVID-19. The repertoire was sequenced with immunoSEQ multiplex PCR; TCRdb's copy has only in-frame clones and lacks some. The top ten clones hold approximately 1.3% of a sample with around 240,000 clones, about 90% of them seen once. Sequenced material: PBMCs or T cells enriched from blood (not recorded which). These TCRs come from a human donor in a cohort exposed to, infected with or recovered from COVID-19 (not recorded which). The donor label of this sample is uncertain. CDR3s include the opening cysteine and the closing phenylalanine or tryptophan. Each record gives: CDR3 length, V gene, J gene, clone size, D gene, CDR3 DNA, CDR3 protein. The D gene is left open where the match is weak. The listing skips clone size in some rows; elsewhere it reads once, few, many or a size class.

13	TRBV5-8	TRBJ2-4	.	.	TGTGCCAGCAGCTTGGGGCCGGGAAACATTCAGTACTTC	CASSLGPGNIQYF
17	TRBV7-2	TRBJ2-3	.	TRBD2	TGTGCCAGCAGCTATGACGGACTAGCGGGGGGCCAAGATACGCAGTATTTT	CASSYDGLAGGQDTQYF
15	TRBV6-4	TRBJ2-3	.	.	TGTGCCAGCAGTGACTCCCAGGGTGGCACAGATACGCAGTATTTT	CASSDSQGGTDTQYF
14	TRBV5-4	TRBJ2-7	.	TRBD1	TGTGCCAGCAGCCCGACAGGGGAAAGCTACGAGCAGTACTTC	CASSPTGESYEQYF
14	TRBV7-2	TRBJ2-7	.	TRBD2	TGTGCCAGCAGGGTAGCGGGAGGGGTGTACGAGCAGTACTTC	CASRVAGGVYEQYF
16	TRBV6-6	TRBJ1-2	.	.	TGTGCCAGCAGTTACTCGAACAGGAGAGCTAACTATGGCTACACCTTC	CASSYSNRRANYGYTF
14	TRBV21-1	TRBJ2-2	.	.	TGTGCCAGCAGCCGGGACTCCCGCCACCGGGGAGCTGTTTTT	CASSRDSRHRGAVF
17	TRBV4-2	TRBJ2-3	once	TRBD2	TGTGCCAGCAGCTCCCCCGGGCGGGGGGGGAGCACAGATACGCAGTATTTT	CASSSPGRGGSTDTQYF
15	TRBV7-9	TRBJ1-1	.	.	TGTGCCTTATGGACTAACTGGCGGATGAACACTGAAGCTTTCTTT	CALWTNWRMNTEAFF
17	TRBV24-1	TRBJ1-1	.	.	TGTGCCACCAGTGACGTGCCGGGTCCCTCACCGAACACTGAAGCTTTCTTT	CATSDVPGPSPNTEAFF
13	TRBV11-2	TRBJ1-1	.	.	TGTGCCAGCAGCTTAGAGACGGCGAGGAGAGCTTTCTTT	CASSLETARRAFF
15	TRBV4-1	TRBJ1-3	.	TRBD1	TGCGCCAGCAGCCAGAGGGGGCAGGCTGGAAACACCATATATTTT	CASSQRGQAGNTIYF
13	TRBV4-1	TRBJ2-7	.	.	TGCGCCAGCAGCCTTTTTCGGTCCTACGAGCAGTACTTC	CASSLFRSYEQYF
15	TRBV19	TRBJ2-5	once	.	TGTGCCAGTAGTGGCGGCGGGACGTACCAAGAGACCCAGTACTTC	CASSGGGTYQETQYF
14	TRBV3-1/TRBV3-2	TRBJ2-1	.	TRBD1	TGTGCCAGCAGCCCTCGGGACAGGGAAAATGAGCAGTTCTTC	CASSPRDRENEQFF
16	TRBV5-4	TRBJ2-1	.	TRBD1	TGTGCCAGCAGCCTAGTAGGGACAGGGGTCTACAATGAGCAGTTCTTC	CASSLVGTGVYNEQFF
13	TRBV30	TRBJ2-3	.	TRBD2	TGTGCCTGGGGGCGGGGGTACTCAGATACGCAGTATTTT	CAWGRGYSDTQYF
16	TRBV4-1	TRBJ2-1	.	TRBD1	TGCGCCAGCAGCCAAGATTTGGCAGGGGGTAGGAATGAGCAGTTCTTC	CASSQDLAGGRNEQFF
15	TRBV19	TRBJ2-1	.	TRBD2	TGTGCCAGTACCGAGACAGCGGGGGGCCGTGGTGAGCAGTTCTTC	CASTETAGGRGEQFF
16	TRBV30	TRBJ2-2	.	TRBD2	TGTGCCTGGAGTGGACTAGCGGGGGTTAACACCGGGGAGCTGTTTTTT	CAWSGLAGVNTGELFF
18	TRBV7-9	TRBJ1-1	.	.	TGTGCCAGCAGCTCCAGGGTGTTCCGACAAACCTCGAACACTGAAGCTTTCTTT	CASSSRVFRQTSNTEAFF
12	TRBV6-5	TRBJ1-1	.	.	TGTGCCAGCAGTCCTTTACAGGATACGGCTTTCTTT	CASSPLQDTAFF
16	TRBV19	TRBJ1-1	once	TRBD1	TGTGCCAGTAGTATGCGACAGGGGCTGGGGAACACTGAAGCTTTCTTT	CASSMRQGLGNTEAFF
15	TRBV10-1	TRBJ2-7	.	TRBD1	TGCGCCAGCAGTGAGTCGAGGGACAGGGGATACGAGCAGTACTTC	CASSESRDRGYEQYF
14	TRBV25-1	TRBJ1-2	once	TRBD1	TGTGCCAGCAGTGGGGGGACAGGGTGGGATGGCTACACCTTC	CASSGGTGWDGYTF
16	TRBV5-1	TRBJ2-7	few	TRBD2	TGCGCCAGCAGCGACACTAGCGGGGCGGGCTCCTACGAGCAGTACTTC	CASSDTSGAGSYEQYF
13	TRBV2	TRBJ1-2	.	.	TGTGCCAGCAGTAACAGGGAGGGCTATGGCTACACCTTC	CASSNREGYGYTF
16	TRBV4-1	TRBJ2-3	few	.	TGCGCCAGCAGCCAAGAACAGGCTCCATTGGGAGATACGCAGTATTTT	CASSQEQAPLGDTQYF
15	TRBV9	TRBJ1-2	.	.	TGTGCCAGCAGCGTCAGTACCCAGGGTGGCGATGGCTACACCTTC	CASSVSTQGGDGYTF
18	TRBV6-1	TRBJ1-5	.	.	TGTGCCAGCAGTGAAGCCTTTGGGGCTAGTTATAGCAATCAGCCCCAGCATTTT	CASSEAFGASYSNQPQHF
12	TRBV7-9	TRBJ2-7	.	.	TGTGCCAGCAGCCCACTCCCAAGCGAGCAGTACTTC	CASSPLPSEQYF
13	TRBV2	TRBJ1-2	.	.	TGTGCCAGCAGTGATTCTGCGAACTATGGCTACACCTTC	CASSDSANYGYTF
15	TRBV19	TRBJ2-4	.	.	TGTGCCAGTAGTACCGGACAGGCGGGGATTCACATTCAGTACTTC	CASSTGQAGIHIQYF
16	TRBV7-2	TRBJ2-1	.	TRBD1	TGTGCCAGCAGCCAGACCGGGACAGGGGGCTACAATGAGCAGTTCTTC	CASSQTGTGGYNEQFF
14	TRBV4-3	TRBJ1-6	.	TRBD1	TGCGCCAGCCGCAATGGACAGGAAAATTCACCCCTCCACTTT	CASRNGQENSPLHF
14	TRBV24-1	TRBJ2-1	.	TRBD1	TGTGCCACCAGAGGGGTGGACAGGGATAGTGAGCAGTTCTTC	CATRGVDRDSEQFF
13	TRBV10-3	TRBJ1-1	.	.	TGTGCCATCACCAGGGCTATGAACACTGAAGCTTTCTTT	CAITRAMNTEAFF
13	TRBV7-2	TRBJ1-1	once	.	TGTGCCAGCTTGGAGAACTTTGAGCGGGAAGCTTTCTTT	CASLENFEREAFF
15	TRBV6-5	TRBJ1-2	.	.	TGTGCCAGCAGGTTTACGGGGGAGATGGACTATGGCTACACCTTC	CASRFTGEMDYGYTF
16	TRBV7-6	TRBJ2-3	.	.	TGTGCCAGCAGCCCTATCATGGCAGGGCAATTCGATACGCAGTATTTT	CASSPIMAGQFDTQYF
16	TRBV7-2	TRBJ1-2	.	TRBD1	TGTGCCAGCAGCTTAGGGCCCGGACAGGGGGTCTATGGCTACACCTTC	CASSLGPGQGVYGYTF
13	TRBV24-1	TRBJ1-2	few	TRBD1	TGTGCCACCAGTGATGGGACAGTAGGCGGCTACACCTTC	CATSDGTVGGYTF
16	TRBV11-2	TRBJ1-1	once	.	TGTGCCAGCAGCTTAGGGCGGGGGACGACGGGCACTGAAGCTTTCTTT	CASSLGRGTTGTEAFF
15	TRBV19	TRBJ2-7	once	TRBD1	TGTGCCAGTAGTGAACCGGGACAGGGGGCTTACGAGCAGTACTTC	CASSEPGQGAYEQYF
13	TRBV7-2	TRBJ1-3	once	TRBD1	TGTGCCAGCAGCTTTAGACAGGGAACAGTCATATATTTT	CASSFRQGTVIYF
16	TRBV3-1/TRBV3-2	TRBJ1-6	.	.	TGTGCCAGCAGCCAAGGGGAGAGCTCCTATAATTCACCCCTCCACTTT	CASSQGESSYNSPLHF
14	TRBV5-1	TRBJ1-6	.	TRBD1	TGCGCCAGCAGCTCCGGGACAGGGACTTCACCCCTCCACTTT	CASSSGTGTSPLHF
14	TRBV10-1	TRBJ2-7	.	TRBD1	TGCGCCAGCGCTCCGGGACAGGGGATCTACGAGCAGTACTTC	CASAPGQGIYEQYF
15	TRBV3-1/TRBV3-2	TRBJ1-2	.	.	TGTGCCAGCAGCCAAGATTGGCAGGCCGATTATGGCTACACCTTC	CASSQDWQADYGYTF
16	TRBV5-1	TRBJ2-2	once	TRBD1	TGCGCCAGTGGGACTGCAGGGGGCGTGAACACCGGGGAGCTGTTTTTT	CASGTAGGVNTGELFF
15	TRBV9	TRBJ1-5	.	.	TGTGCCAGCAGCGTAGGAGGAAATAGCAATCAGCCCCAGCATTTT	CASSVGGNSNQPQHF